The rows below give T cell receptor beta chains drawn from one sample of a study of graft-versus-host responses after intestinal transplantation. For these TCRs, the target antigens are not known. Data came from immunoSEQ multiplex PCR; TCRdb stores just in-frame clones and leaves some out. The repertoire holds some 110,000 clones, with around 92% as singletons. The sample here was unstimulated CD8+ T cells sorted from spleen or lymph node cells, taken before transplant. The receptors derive from a human donor who was the organ donor for an intestinal transplant. CDR3s include the opening cysteine and the closing phenylalanine or tryptophan. The D gene is left open where the match is weak. The size of a clone is reported for some rows only, either as once, few or many, or as a class for expanded clones.

d_gene,abundance,j_gene,v_gene,CDR3aa,CDR3nt
-,-,TRBJ2-7,TRBV28,CASSWDQGYEQYF,TGTGCCAGCAGTTGGGATCAGGGCTACGAGCAGTACTTC
TRBD1,-,TRBJ2-7,TRBV9,CASSVEGQGDEQYF,TGTGCCAGCAGCGTAGAGGGACAGGGTGACGAGCAGTACTTC
TRBD1,once,TRBJ1-5,TRBV5-1,CASSSTGGASNQPQHF,TGCGCCAGCAGCTCTACAGGGGGAGCCAGCAATCAGCCCCAGCATTTT
TRBD1,-,TRBJ2-7,TRBV4-1,CASSQDQGQFYEQYF,TGCGCCAGCAGCCAAGATCAGGGACAGTTCTACGAGCAGTACTTC
TRBD2,-,TRBJ2-7,TRBV10-3,CAIKGGSNPYEQYF,TGTGCCATCAAGGGCGGGAGTAACCCCTACGAGCAGTACTTC
-,once,TRBJ2-7,TRBV19,CASSIGTSYEQYF,TGTGCCAGTAGTATAGGGACGTCCTACGAGCAGTACTTC
-,-,TRBJ1-2,TRBV10-3,CAISESTANYGYTF,TGTGCCATCAGTGAGTCGACAGCTAACTATGGCTACACCTTC
-,-,TRBJ1-3,TRBV9,CVSSSLENTIYF,TGTGTCAGCAGCTCCCTCGAAAACACCATATATTTT
TRBD2,once,TRBJ2-3,TRBV9,CASSKVAGGLGGTQYF,TGTGCCAGCAGCAAGGTAGCGGGAGGGTTAGGTGGTACGCAGTATTTT
TRBD2,-,TRBJ2-3,TRBV11-1,CASSLGYLASGSIDTQYF,TGTGCCAGCAGCTTAGGGTACTTGGCTAGCGGGAGTATAGATACGCAGTATTTT
-,-,TRBJ1-5,TRBV2,CASHELPNQPQHF,TGTGCCAGCCATGAATTACCCAATCAGCCCCAGCATTTT
-,-,TRBJ1-5,TRBV28,CASTTGNQPQHF,TGTGCCAGCACGACAGGAAATCAGCCCCAGCATTTT
-,-,TRBJ2-7,TRBV5-4,CASSFRGGAPYEQYF,TGTGCCAGCAGCTTTAGGGGCGGGGCGCCCTACGAGCAGTACTTC
-,-,TRBJ2-2,TRBV2,CATPSGTLPGELFF,TGTGCCACACCCTCCGGGACCCTTCCGGGGGAGCTGTTTTTT
-,-,TRBJ2-3,TRBV6-5,CASSYSTERVADTQYF,TGTGCCAGCAGTTACTCAACCGAAAGGGTGGCAGATACGCAGTATTTT
TRBD2,-,TRBJ2-7,TRBV27,CASSLAGDYEQYF,TGTGCCAGCAGTTTAGCGGGGGACTACGAGCAGTACTTC
TRBD1,-,TRBJ2-7,TRBV28,CASSSLLFYRGPHEQYF,TGTGCCAGCAGTTCCCTCCTTTTTTACAGGGGGCCCCACGAGCAGTACTTC
-,-,TRBJ2-5,TRBV5-1,CASSGDLQETQYF,TGCGCCAGCAGCGGGGACTTACAAGAGACCCAGTACTTC
TRBD2,-,TRBJ2-3,TRBV5-1,CASKAGPDTQYF,TGCGCCAGCAAAGCGGGGCCGGATACGCAGTATTTT
TRBD1,-,TRBJ2-7,TRBV5-4,CASSKDRGYEQYF,TGTGCCAGCAGTAAGGACAGGGGGTACGAGCAGTACTTC
-,-,TRBJ1-1,TRBV7-9,CASSLGGATEAFF,TGTGCCAGCAGCTTAGGGGGGGCCACTGAAGCTTTCTTT
TRBD1,-,TRBJ2-7,TRBV29-1,CSVEVSGQVEQYF,TGCAGCGTTGAAGTGTCGGGACAGGTAGAGCAGTACTTC
-,-,TRBJ1-2,TRBV2,CASSEPRVGRDNYGYTF,TGTGCCAGCAGTGAACCGCGCGTGGGGCGTGATAACTATGGCTACACCTTC
-,once,TRBJ1-5,TRBV5-4,CASSLPRYQPQHF,TGTGCCAGCAGCTTGCCTAGATATCAGCCCCAGCATTTT
TRBD1,-,TRBJ1-2,TRBV7-9,CASSLPRDRYGYTF,TGTGCCAGCAGCTTACCACGGGACAGATATGGCTACACCTTC
-,-,TRBJ2-7,TRBV5-6,CASSSGSFSYEQYF,TGTGCCAGCAGCTCTGGGTCCTTCTCCTACGAGCAGTACTTC
TRBD1,-,TRBJ2-7,TRBV29-1,CSVSGQGSSYEQYF,TGCAGCGTGAGCGGACAGGGGAGCTCCTACGAGCAGTACTTC
TRBD1,once,TRBJ1-1,TRBV25-1,CASSPLGQGANTEAFF,TGTGCCAGCAGTCCCCTCGGACAGGGGGCGAACACTGAAGCTTTCTTT
TRBD2,-,TRBJ2-2,TRBV6-5,CASSIGGSNTGELFF,TGTGCCAGCAGTATTGGCGGGAGTAACACCGGGGAGCTGTTTTTT
-,-,TRBJ2-1,TRBV30,CAWSVKLRQGRGEQFF,TGTGCCTGGAGTGTAAAGCTCAGGCAGGGACGAGGCGAGCAGTTCTTC
-,-,TRBJ1-1,TRBV27,CASSWAAQNTEAFF,TGTGCCAGCAGCTGGGCGGCCCAGAACACTGAAGCTTTCTTT
-,-,TRBJ1-5,TRBV7-6,CASSLVAGDQPQHF,TGTGCCAGCAGCTTAGTCGCAGGGGATCAGCCCCAGCATTTT
TRBD2,-,TRBJ2-1,TRBV7-9,CASSATSGTYNEQFF,TGTGCCAGCAGCGCGACTAGCGGGACCTACAATGAGCAGTTCTTC
TRBD1,-,TRBJ1-2,TRBV28,CASSLSGGTGEGYTF,TGTGCCAGCAGTTTATCGGGCGGGACAGGGGAAGGCTACACCTTC
TRBD2,-,TRBJ2-1,TRBV5-5,CASSLGPSGNEQFF,TGTGCCAGCAGCTTGGGACCTAGCGGCAATGAGCAGTTCTTC
TRBD2,-,TRBJ2-1,TRBV4-1,CASSQDDGGGREQFF,TGCGCCAGCAGCCAAGACGATGGGGGGGGAAGAGAGCAGTTCTTC
TRBD2,-,TRBJ2-7,TRBV5-6,CASSLANAGLAGGYEQYF,TGTGCCAGCAGCTTGGCCAACGCGGGACTAGCGGGAGGGTACGAGCAGTACTTC
-,-,TRBJ2-7,TRBV4-1,CASSQDLRTPHEQYF,TGCGCCAGCAGCCAAGATCTTCGGACTCCCCACGAGCAGTACTTC
-,-,TRBJ1-1,TRBV30,CAWSADRTEAFF,TGTGCCTGGAGTGCAGATAGGACTGAAGCTTTCTTT
-,-,TRBJ2-1,TRBV7-6,CASSLGSSNEQFF,TGTGCCAGCAGTCTAGGTTCTTCCAATGAGCAGTTCTTC
TRBD2,-,TRBJ2-5,TRBV4-1,CASSPSGMGETQYF,TGCGCCAGCAGCCCAAGCGGGATGGGAGAGACCCAGTACTTC
-,-,TRBJ1-2,TRBV9,CASSVASREDGYGYTF,TGTGCCAGCAGCGTAGCCTCACGAGAAGACGGCTATGGCTACACCTTC
TRBD2,once,TRBJ2-1,TRBV5-1,CASSPGPGAGGYNEQFF,TGCGCCAGCAGCCCTGGTCCAGGGGCGGGAGGGTACAATGAGCAGTTCTTC
-,-,TRBJ2-3,TRBV5-5,CASSWGSSSTDTQYF,TGTGCCAGCAGCTGGGGTTCGTCTAGCACAGATACGCAGTATTTT
TRBD2,-,TRBJ2-5,TRBV7-8,CASTPRVAGLQETQYF,TGTGCCAGCACTCCGAGGGTAGCGGGACTTCAAGAGACCCAGTACTTC
-,-,TRBJ2-1,TRBV27,CASSLTVSSYNEQFF,TGTGCCAGCAGTTTAACTGTAAGCTCCTACAATGAGCAGTTCTTC
-,-,TRBJ2-7,TRBV7-3,CASRRDGTYEQYF,TGTGCCAGCAGACGGGACGGAACCTACGAGCAGTACTTC
TRBD2,once,TRBJ2-5,TRBV7-9,CASSDGLGWETQYF,TGTGCCAGCAGTGACGGACTAGGGTGGGAGACCCAGTACTTC
-,-,TRBJ2-1,TRBV11-3,CASSSYTGNEQFF,TGTGCCAGCAGCTCCTATACGGGAAATGAGCAGTTCTTC
TRBD1,-,TRBJ2-4,TRBV7-2,CASSSGQGIQYF,TGTGCCAGCAGCTCAGGACAGGGGATTCAGTACTTC
-,-,TRBJ1-2,TRBV30,CAWSAGFFNYGYTF,TGTGCCTGGAGTGCGGGATTTTTTAACTATGGCTACACCTTC
-,-,TRBJ2-1,TRBV27,CASSFVGGVDEQFF,TGTGCCAGCAGTTTCGTGGGGGGCGTAGATGAGCAGTTCTTC
-,-,TRBJ2-5,TRBV4-3,CASSQDRSETQYF,TGCGCCAGCAGCCAAGATCGATCGGAGACCCAGTACTTC
-,-,TRBJ2-7,TRBV5-1,CASSLDGPSSYEQYF,TGCGCCAGCAGCTTGGACGGTCCTAGCTCCTACGAGCAGTACTTC